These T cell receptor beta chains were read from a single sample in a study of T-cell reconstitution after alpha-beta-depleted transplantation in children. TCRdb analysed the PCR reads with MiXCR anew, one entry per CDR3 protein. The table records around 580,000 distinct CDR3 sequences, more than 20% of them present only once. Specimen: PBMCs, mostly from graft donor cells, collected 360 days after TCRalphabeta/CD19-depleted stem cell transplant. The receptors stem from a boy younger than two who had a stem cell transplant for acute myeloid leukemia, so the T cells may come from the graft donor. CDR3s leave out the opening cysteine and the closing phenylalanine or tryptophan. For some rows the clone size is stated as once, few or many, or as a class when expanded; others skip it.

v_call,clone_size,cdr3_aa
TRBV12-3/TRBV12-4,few,ASSFLVPNYGYT
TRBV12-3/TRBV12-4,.,ASSSPPDSWDIQY
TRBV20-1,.,SARQARNEKLF
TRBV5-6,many,ASSLLSGGGETQY
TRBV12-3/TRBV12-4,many,ASGSYNEQF
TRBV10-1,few,ASSARQGARQPQH
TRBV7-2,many,ASSLQGGITGELF
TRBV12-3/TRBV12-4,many,ASSLIWDNEQF
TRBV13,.,ASSFRTGREKLF
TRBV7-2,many,ASSADKGTPRT
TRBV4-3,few,ASSQGRSGYGYT
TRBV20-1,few,SAYGTGPKYNEQF
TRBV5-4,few,ASSLAGLGNEQF
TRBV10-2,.,ASSGGVGTEAF
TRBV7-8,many,ASSFRRLAAYNEQF
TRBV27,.,ASSSVGGGYYQPQH
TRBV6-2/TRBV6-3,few,ASSNGLGRHEQF
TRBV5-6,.,ASSPPGGLAGLEQY
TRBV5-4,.,ASSFIRYSGPANTGELF
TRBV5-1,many,ASSLSTGVNTEAF
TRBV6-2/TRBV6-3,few,ASSLYRTGRETQY
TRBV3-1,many,ASSQDRGHNSGNTIY